The 25 T cell receptor beta chains presented below share a single source sample, sequenced in a study of T cells in Graves' hyperthyroidism and ophthalmopathy. There were TCR beta CDR3 regions amplified from RNA transcripts. The TCR CDR3 was amplified in a first-round RT-PCR using the HTBI primer set. TCRdb used MiXCR to reprocess the multiplex PCR reads, holding one entry per CDR3 protein. In the table there are some 180,000 distinct CDR3 sequences, approximately 15% of which are singletons. Sequencing input: blood. All receptors come from a woman between 50 and 59 years old with Graves' hyperthyroidism.

This clonotype was counted at least ten times. This rearrangement joins TRBV5-1 to TRBJ2-1; D unresolved. Per germline, CDR1 SGHRS and CDR2 YFSETQ. The CDR3 loop spans 14 amino acids. V was cut by 0 bases and J by 4 bases, with 8 bases left in between. The CDR3 sequence: CASSLGQSYNEQFF. In nucleotides, the CDR3 is TGCGCCAGCAGCTTGGGACAATCATACAATGAGCAGTTCTTC.

CDR3 sequence: CASSQDRGYTYEQYF. The CDR3 region has the DNA TGTGCCAGCAGCCAAGACAGGGGCTACACCTACGAGCAGTACTTC. The chain joins TRBV14 to TRBJ2-7; D possibly corresponds to TRBD1 (6 bases). From germline, CDR1 is SGHDN and CDR2 FVKESK. This CDR3 region has 15 residues. V was shortened by 0 bases and J by 2 bases, with 11 bases between the two germline ends.

In its sample, this clonotype was seen many times. The chain is built from TRBV5-1 and TRBJ2-5; D gene uncertain. V lost 0 bases to trimming and J lost 1 base, with 7 bases between them. CDR1 is SGHRS, CDR2 YFSETQ, per germline. The CDR3 runs to 14 residues. In DNA form, the CDR3 reads TGCGCCAGCAGCTTGGACCAGATCCAAGAGACCCAGTACTTC. It codes for CASSLDQIQETQYF.

This clonotype was detected many times. This chain links TRBV14 with TRBJ2-1; D remains unclear. Trimming cost V 2 bases and J 5 bases, with 1 base left between them. This CDR3 spans 11 amino acids. Per the germline V gene, CDR1 is SGHDN and CDR2 is FVKESK. The CDR3 sequence is CASSQNNEQFF. In nucleotides, the CDR3 is TGTGCCAGCAGCCAAAACAATGAGCAGTTCTTC.

The chain is built from TRBV7-2 and TRBJ1-2; the D is unclear. This CDR3 is built from 13 residues. Trimming removed 5 bases at V and 9 bases at J, with 16 bases between. In germline, CDR1 is SGHTA, CDR2 FQGNSA. The CDR3 is CASSTYVGSRYTF. CDR3 nucleotides: TGTGCCAGCAGCACGTACGTCGGGAGCCGCTACACCTTC. Full variable domain (missing parts from reference TRBV7-2 and TRBJ1-2): GAGVSQSPSNKVTEKGKDVELRCDPISGHTALYWYRQSLGQGLEFLIYFQGNSAPDKSGLPSDRFSAERTGGSVSTLTIQRTQQEDSAVYLCASSTYVGSRYTFGSGTRLTVV.

This clonotype has at least ten counts. The J gene is TRBJ1-4, the V gene TRBV2; D not resolved. Germline CDR1 and CDR2: SNHLY and FYNNEI. The ends were cut back, 2 bases at V and 0 bases at J, with 4 bases in the middle. CDR3 length: 14 amino acids. Here the CDR3 DNA reads TGTGCCAGCAGTGAAAAGACAACTAATGAAAAACTGTTTTTT. It encodes CASSEKTTNEKLFF.

This clonotype has a count of ten or more. V and J are TRBV15 and TRBJ1-1, with 7 bases lining up with TRBD1. V shed 1 base, J shed 1 base, and the junction held 3 bases outside the gene matches. The CDR3 is 15 amino acids. Germline loops: CDR1 LNHNV, CDR2 YYDKDF (reference sequence). The CDR3 bases are TGTGCCACCAGCAGAGGAGGGACAGCGAACACTGAAGCTTTCTTT. Protein sequence: CATSRGGTANTEAFF.

The chain is built from TRBV5-1 and TRBJ1-4; D is unclear. Trimming shortened V by 5 bases and J by 3 bases, and 11 bases separated the two germline ends. Germline V gene sequence: CDR1 SGHRS, CDR2 YFSETQ. This CDR3 region has 14 residues. DNA for the CDR3: TGCGCCAGCAGGGACGGCGCCTCTAATGAAAAACTGTTTTTT. The encoded protein is CASRDGASNEKLFF.

This clonotype was observed many times. The chain joins TRBV11-2 to TRBJ2-5, with unresolved D. V lost 4 bases, J lost 1 base, and 16 bases lay in between. The CDR3 has 16 residues. Per the germline V gene, CDR1 is SGHAT and CDR2 is FQNNGV. Written as DNA, the CDR3 is TGTGCCAGCAGCTCTAACTCAGGATTAGGCCAAGAGACCCAGTACTTC. Protein: CASSSNSGLGQETQYF. Based on the CDR3 plus reference TRBV11-2 and TRBJ2-5, the full variable domain is EAGVAQSPRYKIIEKRQSVAFWCNPISGHATLYWYQQILGQGPKLLIQFQNNGVVDDSQLPKDRFSAERLKGVDSTLKIQPAKLEDSAVYLCASSSNSGLGQETQYFGPGTRLLVL.

This clonotype was seen at least ten times. This chain connects TRBV11-2 to TRBJ2-5; unclear D gene. The germline V and J ends were trimmed by 3 bases and 5 bases, with 10 bases remaining between them. This CDR3 is 13 amino acids long. Germline V gene data show CDR1 as SGHAT and CDR2 as FQNNGV. The CDR3 nucleotides are TGTGCCAGCAGCTTGGAGTTTTGGGAGACCCAGTACTTC. Protein: CASSLEFWETQYF. The full variable domain, with the rest looked up from reference TRBV11-2 and TRBJ2-5, is EAGVAQSPRYKIIEKRQSVAFWCNPISGHATLYWYQQILGQGPKLLIQFQNNGVVDDSQLPKDRFSAERLKGVDSTLKIQPAKLEDSAVYLCASSLEFWETQYFGPGTRLLVL.

The chain joins TRBV7-9 to TRBJ2-5; D may be TRBD2 (6 bases). The CDR3 contains 16 residues. Trimming took off 5 bases at V and 2 bases at J, with 18 bases between the two ends. CDR1 is SEHNR, CDR2 FQNEAQ, per germline (reference sequence). Here the CDR3 reads CASSPLQTSRQETQYF. The DNA of the CDR3 is TGTGCCAGCAGCCCACTCCAGACTAGTCGGCAAGAGACCCAGTACTTC.

At least ten counts were recorded for this clonotype. The rearrangement uses TRBV7-9 and TRBJ2-1; a possible D gene is TRBD2 (7 bases). The CDR3 totals 17 residues. Germline CDR1 is SEHNR and CDR2 is FQNEAQ (reference sequence). V lost 1 base, J lost 0 bases, and 13 bases lay in between. The CDR3, as DNA: TGTGCCAGCAGCTTAGGGGGGGGGGGCAGCTCCTACAATGAGCAGTTCTTC. This encodes CASSLGGGGSSYNEQFF.

Many counts were recorded for this clonotype. V usage is TRBV7-6 and J usage is TRBJ2-2; no firm D call. V was pared by 5 bases and J by 4 bases, with 11 bases between. The CDR3 sequence is 14 residues long. Germline V gene sequence: CDR1 SGHVS, CDR2 FNYEAQ. In nucleotides, the CDR3 is TGTGCCAGCAGCCTTGGACCCCTCACCGGGGAGCTGTTTTTT. This gives the protein CASSLGPLTGELFF.

This clonotype has at least ten counts. The chain uses TRBV11-2 and TRBJ1-1; 12 bases are shared with TRBD1. The CDR3 sequence is 16 residues long. V lost 5 bases to trimming and J lost 3 bases; unmatched junction nucleotides: 7. CDR1 and CDR2 from the germline V gene are SGHAT and FQNNGV. CDR3 nucleotides: TGTGCCAGCAGCCCCATCTGGGACAGGGGGCACACTGAAGCTTTCTTT. This codes for CASSPIWDRGHTEAFF.

This clonotype was seen a few times. A single base separates this from a much larger clone, so it may be a read error. This rearrangement joins TRBV29-1 to TRBJ1-1; TRBD1 matches 8 bases. Germline CDR1 is SQVTM and CDR2 is ANQGSEA. J lost 2 bases, V lost 7 bases, and 6 bases had no gene match. The CDR3 consists of 13 residues. The CDR3 nucleotides read TGCAGCGCTGTAGGGACAGGTAACACTGAAGCTTTCTTT. Protein sequence: CSAVGTGNTEAFF.

This clonotype was seen more than once but under ten times. The V call is TRBV5-1, the J call TRBJ2-2, with unresolved D. The CDR3 is 14 amino acids. Germline CDR1 and CDR2: SGHRS and YFSETQ. V was clipped by 0 bases and J by 9 bases, with 12 bases between them. CDR3 amino acids: CASSLAPAVRELFF. For the CDR3, the DNA is TGCGCCAGCAGCTTGGCACCCGCCGTCCGGGAGCTGTTTTTT.

This clonotype was counted many times. The chain recombines TRBV6-1 with TRBJ1-3; no clear D. Trimming removed 7 bases at V and 4 bases at J, with 17 bases between. The V gene's germline CDR1 is MNHNS and CDR2 SASEGT. The CDR3 loop spans 15 amino acids. In DNA, the CDR3 is TGTGCCAGCACCAGTCGAGGTGTTTCGGGAAACACCATATATTTT. It is translated as CASTSRGVSGNTIYF.

Ten or more counts support this clonotype. This rearrangement joins TRBV12-3 or TRBV12-4 to TRBJ1-4; D is possibly TRBD1 (5 bases). CDR3 length equals 14 residues. V shed 3 bases and J shed 3 bases, with 8 bases lying between them. Here the CDR3 DNA reads TGTGCCAGCAGTTTTAGGGGTGCTAATGAAAAACTGTTTTTT. This sequence encodes CASSFRGANEKLFF.

This clonotype was counted ten times or more. The chain links TRBV11-1 to TRBJ2-1, with D hard to call. V was shortened by 5 bases and J by 8 bases, with 13 bases between the two germline ends. CDR3 length: 13 amino acids. The germline V gene encodes CDR1 SGHAT and CDR2 FQDESV (reference sequence). CDR3 in DNA: TGTGCCAGCAGCCTAAGTCATAGTGATGAGCAGTTCTTC. Amino acids: CASSLSHSDEQFF.

This clonotype was picked up many times. The chain joins TRBV13 to TRBJ2-3; D may match TRBD1 or TRBD2 (6 bases each). The CDR3 runs 14 residues. V was trimmed by 3 bases and J by 4 bases, leaving 11 bases between them. CDR1 and CDR2 (germline): PRHDT, FYEKMQ (reference sequence). The CDR3 DNA reads as TGTGCCAGCAGCTTTAAGGGGGGCGCAGATACGCAGTATTTT. Its protein product is CASSFKGGADTQYF.

This clonotype was recorded many times. V is TRBV7-9 and J is TRBJ1-2, with TRBD1 identical over 9 bases. The ends lost 4 bases at V and 6 bases at J; junction bases unmatched: 9. This CDR3 is built from 15 residues. Germline CDR1 and CDR2: SEHNR and FQNEAQ (reference sequence). This CDR3 is CASSSPGDRVHGYTF. CDR3 bases: TGTGCCAGCAGCTCCCCGGGGGACAGGGTACATGGCTACACCTTC.

This rearrangement joins TRBV20-1 to TRBJ2-7; 10 bases agree with TRBD2. This CDR3 contains 15 residues. After removal of 1 base from V and 6 bases from J, the junction contained 9 bases not matched to a gene. Germline loops: CDR1 DFQATT, CDR2 SNEGSKA (reference sequence). This CDR3 is CSARGSVAGGGEQYF. The CDR3 DNA sequence: TGCAGTGCTAGAGGGAGCGTAGCGGGAGGAGGCGAGCAGTACTTC.

The rearrangement joins TRBV5-1 to TRBJ1-1; perhaps TRBD1 as D (5 bases). CDR3 size: 17 residues. Germline CDR1 is SGHRS and CDR2 is YFSETQ. V lost 0 bases, J lost 0 bases, and 15 bases lay in between. The CDR3 reads CASSLVAGRFMNTEAFF. In DNA, the CDR3 is TGCGCCAGCAGCTTGGTGGCAGGGAGGTTTATGAACACTGAAGCTTTCTTT.

The chain has TRBV9 and TRBJ2-7; D possibly corresponds to TRBD1 (6 bases). Germline-derived CDR1 and CDR2 are SGDLS and YYNGEE. The CDR3 spans 15 residues. Trimming cost V 3 bases and J 4 bases, with 17 bases left between them. CDR3 amino acids: CASSAGWGQEYEQYF. The CDR3 bases are TGTGCCAGCAGCGCCGGTTGGGGACAAGAGTACGAGCAGTACTTC.

Many counts were recorded for this clonotype. The rearrangement joins TRBV6-2 or TRBV6-3 to TRBJ1-1; a weak D match, TRBD1 (6 bases). This CDR3 comprises 13 residues. V was pared by 4 bases and J by 4 bases, with 10 bases between. Germline V gene lookup returns CDR1 MNHEY and CDR2 SVGEGT. CDR3 region: CASSWGGGTEAFF. CDR3 in DNA: TGTGCCAGCAGTTGGGGAGGGGGCACTGAAGCTTTCTTT.